Listed below are T cell receptor beta chains from one sample, sequenced in a study of CD8 T cells in Susac syndrome. MiXCR, run by TCRdb on the immunoSEQ multiplex PCR reads, gives a single entry per CDR3 protein. The table shows about 150,000 distinct CDR3 sequences, with roughly 94% occurring only once. Sample: CD8+ T cells from PBMCs. Receptors originate from a human donor with multiple sclerosis. CDR3s include the opening cysteine and the closing phenylalanine or tryptophan. The D gene is left open where the match is weak. The listing skips clone size in some rows; elsewhere it reads once, few, many or a size class.

NA	NA	TRBV29-1	TRBJ1-2	TGCAGCGTTGGACCTCAACAGGATAACTATGGCTACACCTTC	CSVGPQQDNYGYTF
NA	NA	TRBV27	TRBJ1-5	TGTGCCAGCAGTTTAGGGGCAGGCCAACAGCCCCAGCATTTT	CASSLGAGQQPQHF
NA	NA	TRBV11-2	TRBJ2-3	TGTGCCAGCAGCCTCTCCTCATTTGCGACAGATACGCAGTATTTT	CASSLSSFATDTQYF
NA	TRBD2	TRBV9	TRBJ2-3	TGTGCCAGCAGCACTGGACTAGCGGCGGATACGCAGTATTTT	CASSTGLAADTQYF
NA	TRBD1	TRBV9	TRBJ2-7	TGTGCCAGCAGCGGCGACAGGGGGGGAAGAGAGCAGTACTTC	CASSGDRGGREQYF
NA	NA	TRBV15	TRBJ1-5	TGTGCCACCAGCAGAGACGGAGGGCCCAATCAGCCCCAGCATTTT	CATSRDGGPNQPQHF
NA	TRBD1	TRBV28	TRBJ2-7	TGTGCCAGCAGCGTGGGACAGTCCCCCCTCTACGAGCAGTACTTC	CASSVGQSPLYEQYF
NA	TRBD2	TRBV29-1	TRBJ2-7	TGCAGCGCTCTAGCCGGGACAGGGACTAGCGGGAGAGTCCCCAGAGCCTACGAGCAGTACTTC	CSALAGTGTSGRVPRAYEQYF
NA	TRBD1	TRBV29-1	TRBJ1-2	TGCAGCGGTGACAGGGTTGACCCCTATGGCTACACCTTC	CSGDRVDPYGYTF
NA	NA	TRBV5-1	TRBJ2-1	TGCGCCAGCAGCTTGGAAGGCAGGGTACCTTACAATGAGCAGTTCTTC	CASSLEGRVPYNEQFF
NA	TRBD1	TRBV13	TRBJ2-5	TGTGCCAGCAGCCCACTCAGGGGGCGAGAGACCCAGTACTTC	CASSPLRGRETQYF
NA	NA	TRBV7-9	TRBJ1-1	TGTGCCAGCAGCGTCCGTGGCACTGAAGCTTTCTTT	CASSVRGTEAFF
NA	TRBD1	TRBV7-9	TRBJ2-7	TGTGCCAGCAGCCCAGGGACAGGTAGTCCCGAGCAGTACTTC	CASSPGTGSPEQYF
NA	NA	TRBV23-1	TRBJ2-7	TGCGCCAGCAGTCAATCGGCAGGCAGTTCCTACTCCTACGAGCAGTACTTC	CASSQSAGSSYSYEQYF
NA	NA	TRBV2	TRBJ2-5	TGTGCCAGCGGGCTGGGAGCCGCCCCGGAGACCCAGTACTTC	CASGLGAAPETQYF
NA	NA	TRBV6-1	TRBJ2-7	TGTGCCAGCAGCCAGGTCCCGGGACACGCCTCCTACGAGCAGTACTTC	CASSQVPGHASYEQYF
NA	TRBD1	TRBV5-4	TRBJ2-5	TGTGCCAGCAGCTTCCTCAATTCGAACAGGGGGCTCCGGGAGACCCAGTACTTC	CASSFLNSNRGLRETQYF
once	TRBD1	TRBV3-1	TRBJ2-7	TGTGCCAGCCGACGACCCGGGACAGGGTCTGCGCAGTACTTC	CASRRPGTGSAQYF
NA	NA	TRBV2	TRBJ1-2	TGTGCCAGCAGTGAAGACACCTCTGTGGGAGGCTACACCTTC	CASSEDTSVGGYTF
NA	NA	TRBV9	TRBJ1-2	TGTGCCAGCAGCCAAGCACCTAGGGGGGACTATGGCTACACCTTC	CASSQAPRGDYGYTF
NA	NA	TRBV20-1	TRBJ2-7	TGCAGTGCCCAGGCGGACGGACCTTTCTCCTACGAGCAGTACTTC	CSAQADGPFSYEQYF
few	NA	TRBV14	TRBJ2-7	TGTGCCAGCAGCCAAGGACGCGGGGACGAGCAGTACTTC	CASSQGRGDEQYF
NA	NA	TRBV12-3/TRBV12-4	TRBJ1-1	TGTGCCAGCAGTTTAGCCCTGCGGGGGCGGAACACTGAAGCTTTCTTT	CASSLALRGRNTEAFF
NA	NA	TRBV7-9	TRBJ1-1	TGTGCCAGCAACCGACCCCGAGGCGCTGAAGCTTTCTTT	CASNRPRGAEAFF
NA	NA	TRBV29-1	TRBJ1-2	TGCAGCGTTGTTCAGGGATCGGGGAGCTATGGCTACACCTTC	CSVVQGSGSYGYTF
once	NA	TRBV6-1	TRBJ2-6	TGTGCCAGCAGTGAAGCGCCGACAGCCTGGGCCAACGTCCTGACTTTC	CASSEAPTAWANVLTF
NA	NA	TRBV3-1	TRBJ1-5	TGTGCCAGCAGCCAAGATGGCCACGACAATCAGCCCCAGCATTTT	CASSQDGHDNQPQHF
NA	TRBD1	TRBV7-9	TRBJ1-2	TGTGCCAGCAGCCCCAGGACAGGGCAAGGCTACACCTTC	CASSPRTGQGYTF
NA	NA	TRBV27	TRBJ1-5	TGTGCCAGCAGTTTAACAAGGGGCAAGAATCAGCCCCAGCATTTT	CASSLTRGKNQPQHF
NA	NA	TRBV2	TRBJ2-3	TGTGCCAGCAGGGCCCAGGGGCGCAGAGATACGCAGTATTTT	CASRAQGRRDTQYF
NA	NA	TRBV4-1	TRBJ1-5	TGCGCCAGCAGCCAAGTGTGGGGTCAGCCCCAGCATTTT	CASSQVWGQPQHF
NA	NA	TRBV20-1	TRBJ2-3	TGCAGTGCTAGACCCAGGGGCACAGATACGCAGTATTTT	CSARPRGTDTQYF
NA	NA	TRBV2	TRBJ2-7	TGTGCCAGCAGGGGCAGACGTCTACAGCGATCCTACGAGCAGTACTTC	CASRGRRLQRSYEQYF
NA	NA	TRBV4-1	TRBJ1-1	TGCGCCAGCAGCCAAGAAGAAGGCAGGGCTGAAGCTTTCTTT	CASSQEEGRAEAFF
once	NA	TRBV27	TRBJ2-7	TGTGCCAGCAGTTTGGGTTTTGGGTCCTACGAGCAGTACTTC	CASSLGFGSYEQYF
NA	TRBD1	TRBV15	TRBJ2-3	TGTGCCACCAGCGTCAATCCCCGGGACAGTGACACAGATACGCAGTATTTT	CATSVNPRDSDTDTQYF
NA	NA	TRBV20-1	TRBJ1-5	TGCAGTGCTAGAGGCGACCCACAGGGATCGTCGGAACGCCCCCTTTATAGCAATCAGCCCCAGCATTTT	CSARGDPQGSSERPLYSNQPQHF
NA	NA	TRBV10-3	TRBJ2-1	TGTGCCATCGAATCAACACAAGCGGGTGACAATGAGCAGTTCTTC	CAIESTQAGDNEQFF
NA	TRBD2	TRBV3-1	TRBJ2-3	TGTGCCAGCAGCCAAGATCTTCGGCGGGGGGGAGATACGCAGTATTTT	CASSQDLRRGGDTQYF
NA	NA	TRBV5-6	TRBJ2-5	TGTGCCAGCAGCTTGTCCCCAAAAGGGACCCAGTACTTC	CASSLSPKGTQYF
NA	NA	TRBV30	TRBJ1-6	TGTGCCTGGTTTGGAGGGGGATTTTCACCCCTCCACTTT	CAWFGGGFSPLHF
NA	NA	TRBV7-2	TRBJ2-3	TGTGCCAGCAGCTTTGGAACAGATACGCAGTATTTT	CASSFGTDTQYF
NA	NA	TRBV12-3/TRBV12-4	TRBJ2-2	TGTGCCAGTTCGGGGTGGGGGGCTGGCACCGGGGAGCTGTTTTTT	CASSGWGAGTGELFF
once	NA	TRBV9	TRBJ2-7	TGTGCCAGCAGCGCATTAGGGGGGGCAGGCTACGAGCAGTACTTC	CASSALGGAGYEQYF
NA	NA	TRBV4-1	TRBJ2-7	TGCGCCAGCAGCCCTAGACAGAACAATCCCTACGAGCAGTACTTC	CASSPRQNNPYEQYF
NA	NA	TRBV9	TRBJ2-7	TGTGCCAGCAGCCCCAGCGGGTGGGGCCACGAGCAGTACTTC	CASSPSGWGHEQYF
NA	NA	TRBV7-9	TRBJ2-1	TGTGCCAGCAGCTCCGGGCAGCAGGGGTTCGCTGAGCAGTTCTTC	CASSSGQQGFAEQFF
NA	NA	TRBV20-1	TRBJ2-1	TGCAGTGCTAGAGATAGCCTGGCCTACAATGAGCAGTTCTTC	CSARDSLAYNEQFF
NA	TRBD2	TRBV23-1	TRBJ2-3	TGCGCCAGCCCTCCGGGGGGGGTAGGCACAGATACGCAGTATTTT	CASPPGGVGTDTQYF
NA	NA	TRBV6-2/TRBV6-3	TRBJ1-5	TGTGCCAGCAGTTACTCTGCAGGGAACCAGCCCCAGCATTTT	CASSYSAGNQPQHF
few	NA	TRBV12-3/TRBV12-4	TRBJ1-1	TGTGCCAGCAGTTTAGGGACAGTGAACACTGAAGCTTTCTTT	CASSLGTVNTEAFF
NA	TRBD1	TRBV11-2	TRBJ1-2	TGTGCCAGCAGCTTCAAAAGGACAGGGGATGGCTACACCTTC	CASSFKRTGDGYTF
NA	NA	TRBV9	TRBJ1-2	TGTGCCAGCAGCGTAGACAGGGCGAACTTCTATGGCTACACCTTC	CASSVDRANFYGYTF
NA	NA	TRBV7-8	TRBJ1-2	TGTGCCAGCAGCTTAATGGGGGCGTATGGCTACACCTTC	CASSLMGAYGYTF
NA	TRBD1	TRBV5-6	TRBJ2-7	TGTGCCAGCAGCTCCGATTTCACAGGGGGCGCGGGTTACGAGCAGTACTTC	CASSSDFTGGAGYEQYF
NA	NA	TRBV19	TRBJ1-1	TGTGCCAGTAGTATAACGAGACAGTCACCTGAAGCTTTCTTT	CASSITRQSPEAFF
once	TRBD2	TRBV7-3	TRBJ2-3	TGTGCCAGCAGCGACCTAGCGGGGGGGATGGATACGCAGTATTTT	CASSDLAGGMDTQYF